Following are 25 T cell receptor beta chains from one sample sequenced in a study of human T cells and chemical hapten exposure. TCRdb used MiXCR to reprocess the RACE reads, holding one entry per CDR3 protein. The repertoire consists of some 88,000 distinct CDR3 sequences, with more than 9.5% occurring once and the leading ten covering roughly 2.3%. Time point defined: patch test 2, 6 weeks after DPC sensitization. Documented treatment: therapeutic diphenylcyclopropenone sensitization with weekly scalp DPC. This specimen was whole blood, taken in connection with sensitization to the hapten diphenylcyclopropenone (DPC). All receptors derive from a middle-aged man with alopecia areata. Some clones in this sample may be carry-over from other donors' samples.

This sequence joins TRBV20-1 and TRBJ2-3; 13 bases fit TRBD2. CDR3 size: 15 residues. The V and J ends lost 6 bases and 6 bases, in that order; junction bases with no gene match: 9. Germline V gene lookup returns CDR1 DFQATT and CDR2 SNEGSKA (reference sequence). The CDR3 reads CSAPLAGGPEDTQYF. The CDR3 DNA is TGCAGTGCGCCACTAGCGGGAGGGCCGGAGGATACGCAGTATTTT.

There are a few counts of this clonotype. The chain is built from TRBV7-2 and TRBJ2-3; TRBD1 aligns across 8 bases. The CDR3 sequence is 14 residues long. The V segment lost 1 base and the J segment 14 bases; nucleotides outside the gene matches: 11. Germline V CDR1 and CDR2: SGHTA, FQGNSA. The CDR3 loop reads CASSLDRGNIYRYF. For the CDR3, the DNA is TGTGCCAGCAGCTTAGACAGGGGGAATATTTATAGGTATTTT.

The chain employs TRBV3-1 and TRBJ2-5; D remains ambiguous. Germline values: CDR1 LGHDT, CDR2 YNNKEL (reference sequence). V was cut by 4 bases and J by 1 base, with 10 bases left in between. This CDR3 is built from 14 residues. Here the CDR3 DNA reads TGTGCCAGCAGCCGATCAGCGATCCAAGAGACCCAGTACTTC. Encoded protein: CASSRSAIQETQYF.

The chain joins TRBV5-1 to TRBJ1-1; D perhaps matches TRBD1 (5 bases). The CDR3 has 16 residues. Germline-derived CDR1 and CDR2 are SGHRS and YFSETQ. Trimming cost V 5 bases and J 7 bases, with 24 bases left between them. This CDR3 reads CASSRDYGTPNVEAFF. The CDR3 DNA reads as TGCGCCAGCAGTCGAGATTACGGGACGCCTAATGTTGAAGCTTTCTTT.

This chain links TRBV7-9 with TRBJ2-5; TRBD2 aligns across 14 bases. V shed 5 bases and J 1 base; nucleotides not matched to a gene: 9. The CDR3 totals 18 residues. Germline CDR1 and CDR2: SEHNR and FQNEAQ (reference sequence). The CDR3 DNA reads TGTGCCAGCAGCCCCCCAGGCGGGACTAGCGGGAGCCAAGAGACCCAGTACTTC. Translation: CASSPPGGTSGSQETQYF.

CDR3 DNA sequence: TGTGCCAGCAGCCCTCGGGGTAGCGGGAGCTCCTACGAGCAGTACTTC. Encoded protein: CASSPRGSGSSYEQYF. The chain has TRBV9 and TRBJ2-7; 9 bases are a match to TRBD2. Germline CDR1 and CDR2: SGDLS and YYNGEE. Germline trimming cut 4 bases from V and 0 bases from J; bases unmatched to any gene: 8. CDR3 length: 16 residues.

This clonotype was seen more than once but under ten times. The chain links TRBV29-1 to TRBJ2-3; a weak D match, TRBD2 (5 bases). The germline gives CDR1 SQVTM, CDR2 ANQGSEA. The CDR3 is 13 residues long. Trimming shortened V by 4 bases and J by 1 base, and 9 bases separated the two germline ends. The CDR3 sequence is CSVGVGGTDTQYF. In DNA form, the CDR3 reads TGCAGCGTTGGGGTGGGAGGCACAGATACGCAGTATTTT.

This clonotype was seen a few times. CDR3 sequence reads: CASSTGLARYEQYF. The CDR3 DNA reads TGTGCCAGCAGCACGGGACTAGCGAGATACGAGCAGTACTTC. The chain uses TRBV3-1 and TRBJ2-7, with TRBD2 identical over 10 bases. The CDR3 contains 14 residues. Germline values: CDR1 LGHDT, CDR2 YNNKEL (reference sequence). V lost 5 bases and J lost 4; bases outside the gene matches: 5.

In this sample, this clonotype turned up many times. The V call is TRBV11-2, the J call TRBJ1-1, with unresolved D. Germline V CDR1 and CDR2: SGHAT, FQNNGV. V was shortened by 1 base and J by 3 bases, with 18 bases between the two germline ends. The CDR3 totals 17 residues. CDR3 coding DNA: TGTGCCAGCAGCTTAGTTGGCCCACCTCTACTAGACACTGAAGCTTTCTTT. Translation: CASSLVGPPLLDTEAFF.

This clonotype appeared a few times. The J gene is TRBJ1-2, the V gene TRBV30; D ambiguous. Trimming removed 2 bases at V and 2 bases at J, with 3 bases between. The CDR3 totals 11 residues. Germline V gene data show CDR1 as GTSNPN and CDR2 as SVGIG (reference sequence). Here the CDR3 DNA reads TGTGCCTGGAGTACCAACTATGGCTACACCTTC. It yields the protein CAWSTNYGYTF.

This clonotype has just a few counts. The chain combines TRBV7-2 with TRBJ1-1; 7 nucleotides agree with TRBD1. Germline V gives CDR1 SGHTA, CDR2 FQGNSA. The junction had 11 bases not matched to a gene; V was cut back by 6 bases and J by 1 base. CDR3 length: 16 residues. The CDR3 loop reads CASRIRGGKTNTEAFF. CDR3 in DNA: TGTGCCAGCAGGATAAGAGGGGGCAAAACGAACACTGAAGCTTTCTTT.

A few counts support this clonotype. The rearrangement links TRBV12-3 or TRBV12-4 to TRBJ2-3; 10 positions agree with TRBD2. V lost 5 bases to trimming and J lost 6 bases; unmatched junction nucleotides: 5. The length of the CDR3 is 14 residues. The CDR3 nucleotides read TGTGCCAGCAGTCCGCCGGGACTAGCGGATACGCAGTATTTT. Residues: CASSPPGLADTQYF.

The chain recombines TRBV28 with TRBJ1-6; TRBD1 might be the D (6 bases). Germline CDR1 and CDR2: MDHEN and SYDVKM. This CDR3 is built from 15 residues. V was cut by 7 bases and J by 7 bases, with 17 bases left in between. The CDR3 sequence is CASTTAGQSNSPLHF. For the CDR3, the DNA is TGTGCCAGCACTACGGCAGGACAGAGCAATTCACCCCTCCACTTT.

CDR3 sequence: CASTFLAGALPDTQYF. The CDR3 region has the DNA TGTGCCAGCACCTTTTTAGCGGGAGCTCTGCCAGATACGCAGTATTTT. The chain links TRBV12-3 or TRBV12-4 to TRBJ2-3; 9 bases line up with TRBD2. V lost 7 bases and J lost 4; bases outside the gene matches: 12. The CDR3 runs to 16 residues.

This clonotype has a count of ten or more. Sequence at one end of the junction differs from germline and may be a read error. V gene TRBV5-1 combines with J gene TRBJ2-3; D remains unclear. This CDR3 region has 12 residues. CDR1 and CDR2 (germline): SGHRS, YFSETQ. The CDR3 protein is CASSLGSDTQYF. The CDR3 nucleotides are TGTGCCAGCAGCTTAGGTAGTGATACGCAGTATTTT. Complete variable domain (other parts from reference TRBV5-1 and TRBJ2-3): KAGVTQTPRYLIKTRGQQVTLSCSPISGHRSVSWYQQTPGQGLQFLFEYFSETQRNKGNFPGRFSGRQFSNSRSEMNVSTLELGDSALYLCASSLGSDTQYFGPGTRLTVL.

This clonotype was detected many times. The chain links TRBV10-3 to TRBJ2-3; 9 bases align to TRBD2. This CDR3 is built from 14 residues. Germline V gene lookup returns CDR1 ENHRY and CDR2 SYGVKD. Losses at the gene ends were 6 bases for V and 6 bases for J; bases not matched to a gene: 7. Written as DNA, the CDR3 is TGTGCCATCAGCAAGCGGGAGGAGGCGGATACGCAGTATTTT. Its translation is CAISKREEADTQYF.

Only a few counts were recorded for this clonotype. The gene calls are TRBV7-2 and TRBJ2-6; perhaps D is TRBD1 or TRBD2 (5 bases each). Germline-derived CDR1 and CDR2 are SGHTA and FQGNSA. This CDR3 has 17 residues. V was pared by 5 bases and J by 4 bases, with 18 bases between. CDR3: CASSKRTGAQGANVLTF. The CDR3 DNA reads TGTGCCAGCAGCAAGCGGACTGGGGCGCAAGGGGCCAACGTCCTGACTTTC.

At least ten counts were recorded for this clonotype. The V call is TRBV7-2, the J call TRBJ1-5; D is unclear. This CDR3 region has 13 residues. Germline assignment: CDR1 SGHTA and CDR2 FQGNSA. V lost 3 bases and J lost 5, with 8 bases in between. CDR3 sequence: CASSLVSDQPQHF. CDR3 in DNA: TGTGCCAGCAGCTTGGTCTCCGATCAGCCCCAGCATTTT. The entire variable domain, with the rest obtained from reference TRBV7-2 and TRBJ1-5, is as follows: GAGVSQSPSNKVTEKGKDVELRCDPISGHTALYWYRQSLGQGLEFLIYFQGNSAPDKSGLPSDRFSAERTGGSVSTLTIQRTQQEDSAVYLCASSLVSDQPQHFGDGTRLSIL.

This clonotype turned up a few times. The gene calls are TRBV24-1 and TRBJ2-4, with D possibly being TRBD1 (7 bases). Trimming cost V 3 bases and J 3 bases, with 11 bases left between them. This CDR3 comprises 15 residues. Germline assignment: CDR1 KGHDR and CDR2 SFDVKD. CDR3 residues: CATSDGQGGKNIQYF. CDR3 DNA sequence: TGTGCCACCAGTGATGGTCAGGGGGGCAAAAACATTCAGTACTTC.

This clonotype has just one count. Mismatch with germline at one junction end may stem from a read error. V is TRBV11-2 and J is TRBJ2-1, with D hard to call. Germline V gene data show CDR1 as SGHAT and CDR2 as FQNNGV. The CDR3 totals 15 residues. The DNA for the CDR3 is TGTGCCAGCAGCTTAGACCCGGCGTCCTACAATAAGCAGTTCTTC. This encodes CASSLDPASYNKQFF. The variable domain in full, with the rest retrieved from reference TRBV11-2 and TRBJ2-1, is EAGVAQSPRYKIIEKRQSVAFWCNPISGHATLYWYQQILGQGPKLLIQFQNNGVVDDSQLPKDRFSAERLKGVDSTLKIQPAKLEDSAVYLCASSLDPASYNKQFFGPGTRLTVL.

This clonotype has at least ten counts. This chain links TRBV10-3 with TRBJ1-5, with D tentatively TRBD1 (6 bases). From germline, CDR1 is ENHRY and CDR2 SYGVKD. The CDR3 sequence is 15 residues long. V was trimmed by 10 bases and J by 4 bases, leaving 20 bases between them. CDR3 DNA sequence: TGTGCCACCCAACCACAGGGTTCGGAGAATCAGCCCCAGCATTTT. Its protein product is CATQPQGSENQPQHF.

The chain employs TRBV10-2 and TRBJ1-1; D is unclear. The length of the CDR3 is 13 residues. Germline CDR1 reads WSHSY; CDR2 reads SAAADI. With 2 bases removed from V and 1 base from J, the gap between germline ends came to 5 bases. CDR3 loop: CASSERANTEAFF. CDR3 nucleotide sequence: TGCGCCAGCAGTGAGAGGGCGAACACTGAAGCTTTCTTT.

V usage is TRBV5-1 and J usage is TRBJ2-6, with D tentatively TRBD1 or TRBD2 (5 bases each). The length of the CDR3 is 19 residues. CDR1 SGHRS and CDR2 YFSETQ come from the germline V gene. V was pared by 2 bases and J by 3 bases, with 21 bases between. The CDR3 bases are TGCGCCAGCAGCTTACCCCCGGGACGGAGCTCTGTTGGGGCCAACGTCCTGACTTTC. Encoded protein: CASSLPPGRSSVGANVLTF. Variable domain in full (rest from reference TRBV5-1 and TRBJ2-6): KAGVTQTPRYLIKTRGQQVTLSCSPISGHRSVSWYQQTPGQGLQFLFEYFSETQRNKGNFPGRFSGRQFSNSRSEMNVSTLELGDSALYLCASSLPPGRSSVGANVLTFGAGSRLTVL.

This clonotype came up many times. The chain links TRBV27 to TRBJ1-5; the D gene is possibly TRBD1 (5 bases). Trimming shortened V by 3 bases and J by 2 bases, and 11 bases separated the two germline ends. Germline V lookup: CDR1 MNHEY, CDR2 SMNVEV (reference sequence). The CDR3 spans 15 residues. CDR3 nucleotides: TGTGCCAGCAGTTTTGACAGTCGGGGCAATCAGCCCCAGCATTTT. This encodes CASSFDSRGNQPQHF.

The chain links TRBV12-3 or TRBV12-4 to TRBJ2-3; D is uncertain. The CDR3 runs 13 residues. V lost 5 bases to trimming and J lost 3 bases, with 9 bases between them. Here the CDR3 DNA reads TGTGCCAGCAGTCAGGTCAGGACAGATACGCAGTATTTT. Its translation is CASSQVRTDTQYF.